This TCR beta chain appears in the sequencing data of a study of beta chain features in type 1 diabetes. This clone was observed a few times. Antigen unknown. Study observations and caveats: There were fewer insertions and more deletions at the VDJ junctions of type 1 diabetes patients. Whether HLA type influences TCRB rearrangement remained unresolved here.

Germline CDR1 and CDR2: SQVTM and ANQGSEA. CDR3 length: 13 residues. Trimming removed 4 bases from V and 5 bases from J, with 14 bases in between. The whole isolated RNA underwent reverse transcription, so sequencing captured expressed TCRB transcripts. Profiled with immunoSEQ multiplex PCR; TCRdb holds only in-frame clones, not every one. Found here are about 160,000 clones, roughly 9% of them singletons; the top ten hold over 2%. This clonotype was obtained from a woman between 18 and 30 years old in good health. Sequenced input: central memory CD4+ T cells from blood. The chain is built from TRBV29-1 and TRBJ1-1; D might be TRBD1 (6 bases). The CDR3 region has the DNA TGCAGCGTTGGCGACAGGACCGGGACTGAAGCTTTCTTT. Protein: CSVGDRTGTEAFF.